The 9 T cell receptor beta chains listed next were all sequenced from one sample in a study of blood T cell repertoires in COVID-19. TCRdb's copy holds only in-frame clones and misses some; the assay was immunoSEQ multiplex PCR. The sample consists of fewer than 350,000 clones, around 86% of them appearing once. The sequenced material came from peripheral blood. The source is a woman in her twenties or thirties who had recovered from COVID-19.

The gene calls are TRBV7-8 and TRBJ1-6, with 7 positions matching TRBD1. The CDR3 has 15 amino acids. Germline lookup yields CDR1 SGHVS and CDR2 FQNEAQ. After removal of 2 bases from V and 7 bases from J, the junction contained 5 bases not matched to a gene. The CDR3 DNA follows: TGTGCCAGCAGCTTATTATCACAGGGGAATTCACCCCTCCACTTT. Protein: CASSLLSQGNSPLHF.

This clone was seen only once. The rearrangement joins TRBV3-1 (or the pseudogene TRBV3-2) to TRBJ2-1; TRBD2 agrees at 8 bases. Germline loops: CDR1 LGHDT, CDR2 YNNKEL (reference sequence). The CDR3 sequence is 13 residues long. V was pared by 10 bases and J by 9 bases, with 11 bases of the junction left unmatched. CDR3 sequence (DNA): TGTGCCACCTCAGTGCTAGCGGGTGCTGAGCAGTTCTTC. It is translated as CATSVLAGAEQFF.

The chain uses TRBV10-3 and TRBJ2-2; 8 bases agree with TRBD2. The germline V gene encodes CDR1 ENHRY and CDR2 SYGVKD. This CDR3 region has 13 residues. The ends lost 5 bases at V and 7 bases at J; junction bases unmatched: 3. CDR3 DNA sequence: TGTGCCATCAGTAGCGGGGGCAGCGGGGAGCTGTTTTTT. This codes for CAISSGGSGELFF.

The chain carries TRBV9 and TRBJ1-2, with 7 bases lining up with TRBD1. The germline V gene has CDR1 SGDLS and CDR2 YYNGEE. The CDR3 contains 15 residues. Trimming took 5 bases from V and 4 from J; bases not matched to a gene: 11. For the CDR3, the DNA is TGTGCCAGCAGTCTCGGGACAGAAGAATTCTATGGCTACACCTTC. As protein: CASSLGTEEFYGYTF.

This clone showed up just once. The gene calls are TRBV19 and TRBJ1-1; a weak D match, TRBD1 (5 bases). Germline CDR1 LNHDA, CDR2 SQIVND (reference sequence). The CDR3 sequence is 13 residues long. V was trimmed by 3 bases and J by 4 bases, leaving 9 bases between them. CDR3 protein: CASSMRGGTEAFF. CDR3 nucleotides: TGTGCCAGTAGTATGCGGGGCGGCACTGAAGCTTTCTTT.

This chain joins TRBV4-3 and TRBJ1-4; D not certain. The germline CDR1 and CDR2 sequences are LGHNA and YSLEER. Trimming removed 0 bases from V and 5 bases from J, with 10 bases in between. The CDR3 is 15 residues long. The CDR3 reads CASSQDYRFNEKLFF. For the CDR3, the DNA is TGCGCCAGCAGCCAAGATTACCGGTTCAATGAAAAACTGTTTTTT.

The V gene is TRBV27, the J gene TRBJ2-1; TRBD1 matches 8 bases. The germline gives CDR1 MNHEY, CDR2 SMNVEV (reference sequence). V shed 3 bases, J shed 12 bases, and the junction held 19 bases outside the gene matches. The CDR3 has 17 residues. The CDR3 spells CASSFGQGGRGLVRQFF. Here the CDR3 DNA reads TGTGCCAGCAGTTTTGGACAAGGGGGCAGGGGGCTTGTGCGGCAGTTCTTC.

This clone is labeled as medium-sized (0.01 to 0.1%). CDR3 sequence: CASSPYTEAFF. Here the CDR3 DNA reads TGTGCCAGCAGCCCCTACACTGAAGCTTTCTTT. The rearrangement uses TRBV2 and TRBJ1-1, with D uncertain. Germline CDR1 reads SNHLY; CDR2 reads FYNNEI. CDR3 length equals 11 residues. Trimming pared 6 bases from V and 3 bases from J, leaving 5 bases between.

This sequence joins TRBV5-1 and TRBJ2-5; D is unresolved. Germline lookup yields CDR1 SGHRS and CDR2 YFSETQ. CDR3 length equals 13 residues. Trimming stripped 0 bases from V and 3 bases from J, with 6 bases between. CDR3 sequence (DNA): TGCGCCAGCAGCTTGGCATCTAAAGAGACCCAGTACTTC. It translates to CASSLASKETQYF.